This T cell receptor (beta chain) was identified during a study of blood T cell repertoires in COVID-19. CDR1 and CDR2 (germline): SGDLS, YYNGEE. CDR3 size: 15 residues. V shed 4 bases and J 4 bases; nucleotides not matched to a gene: 6. Per the original data handling: The authors estimated nucleated cell counts from reference gene primer amplification. The assay was immunoSEQ multiplex PCR, and TCRdb's table has in-frame clones only and misses some. V, J and clone size derive from that table, while D and trimming were established from the DNA sequence. The sample has 300,000 to 400,000 clones; over 80% are singletons.

This receptor was taken from a man aged 25 to 40 who had recovered from COVID-19. The sequencing input was PBMCs or T cells enriched from blood (not recorded which). V usage is TRBV9 and J usage is TRBJ1-1; 11 nucleotides align to TRBD1. The CDR3 here is CASSLRTGGITEAFF. In DNA form, the CDR3 reads TGTGCCAGCAGCTTAAGGACAGGGGGCATCACTGAAGCTTTCTTT.